The T cell receptor beta chain under discussion was sequenced for a study of T cells in Graves' hyperthyroidism and ophthalmopathy. Study-wide results and caveats: The model predicted ophthalmopathy a median approximately seven months before onset. Most clonotypes expanded in thyroid above 0.001 were likewise present in blood.

This clonotype was found many times. Its specificity is unknown. This CDR3 region has 15 residues. The V end lost 1 base, the J end lost 1 base, and 8 bases lay between the germline ends. CDR1 LGHDT and CDR2 YNNKEL come from the germline V gene (reference sequence). Diagnosis rested on symptoms, serum thyroxine and TRAb, thyroid ultrasound, and orbital computed tomography. Amplification targeted TCR beta CDR3 regions from RNA transcripts. Researchers ran a first-round RT-PCR on the TCR CDR3 using the HTBI primer set. MiXCR was run by TCRdb on the multiplex PCR reads, yielding one entry per CDR3 protein. The sample shows hundreds of thousands of distinct CDR3 sequences, approximately 14% of them seen only once.

The material sequenced was blood. This TCR was recovered from a woman between 35 and 50 years old with Graves' hyperthyroidism. The rearrangement uses TRBV3-1 and TRBJ2-1; weak D call: TRBD2 (6 bases). The CDR3 here is CASSQAGSSYNEQFF. CDR3 sequence (DNA): TGTGCCAGCAGCCAAGCCGGGAGTTCCTACAATGAGCAGTTCTTC.